This TCR beta chain was identified in a study of shared clonotypes between healthy human individuals. Turning to the study itself: In total, the donors were two women and a few men aged 18 to 49.

On sorted subsets, replicate PCRs used 200 to 250 ng DNA, or approximately 33,000 T cell genomes. Assay used: immunoSEQ multiplex PCR; TCRdb lists only in-frame clones, some missing. The sample includes about 590,000 clones, roughly 95% of them seen just once. The germline gives CDR1 SGHAT, CDR2 FQNNGV. V was clipped by 1 base and J by 2 bases, with 10 bases between them. This CDR3 has 15 residues. Naive-designated CD8 cells lacked CD45RO, were positively enriched for CCR7, and omitted terminally differentiated effector memory CD45RA+ cells. The chain uses TRBV11-2 and TRBJ2-3; weak D call: TRBD1 (5 bases). Sequencing was performed on naive CD8+ T cells sorted from blood. The receptor was isolated from a woman aged 25-40 years in good health. In nucleotides, the CDR3 is TGTGCCAGCAGCTTAGTACCAGGGTCCACAGATACGCAGTATTTT. This sequence encodes CASSLVPGSTDTQYF.